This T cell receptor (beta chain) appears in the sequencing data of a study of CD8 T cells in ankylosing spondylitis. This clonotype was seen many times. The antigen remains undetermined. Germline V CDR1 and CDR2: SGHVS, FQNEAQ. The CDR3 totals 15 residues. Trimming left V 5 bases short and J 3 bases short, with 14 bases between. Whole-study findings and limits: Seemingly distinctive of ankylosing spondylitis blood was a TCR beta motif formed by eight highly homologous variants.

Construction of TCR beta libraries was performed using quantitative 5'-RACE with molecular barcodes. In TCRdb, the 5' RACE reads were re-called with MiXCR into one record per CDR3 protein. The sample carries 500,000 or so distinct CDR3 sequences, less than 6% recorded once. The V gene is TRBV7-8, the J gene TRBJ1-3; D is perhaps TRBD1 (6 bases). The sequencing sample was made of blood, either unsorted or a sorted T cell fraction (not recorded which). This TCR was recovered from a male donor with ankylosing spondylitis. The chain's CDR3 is CASSPRGGFGNTIYF. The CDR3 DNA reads TGTGCCAGCAGCCCAAGAGGGGGATTTGGAAACACCATATATTTT.